This T cell receptor beta chain was obtained from a study of shared clonotypes between healthy human individuals (dated by TCRdb to the early 2020s). With respect to the entire study: Three men and a couple of women, aged 18 to 49 years, made up the cohort. For each donor, CD4 naive and CD4 memory were each given three plates, CD8 naive was given two plates, and CD8 memory was given one plate. To estimate repertoire size and how much clonotype sharing occurs between individuals, the study deeply sequenced the blood TCR repertoires of about 5 healthy adults. Libraries were prepared and TCR repertoires were sequenced by different laboratories using diverse techniques, in order to increase sequencing depth and limit assay-specific biases. Between about 0.8 and 9 billion PBMCs per donor were obtained by leukapheresis. Study-wide conclusions, independent of this receptor: Only blood was sampled, and tissue TCR repertoires likely differ from those in blood. Pairwise subsampling led to the expectation that sequencing depth would affect the degree of clonotype sharing among donors. Because the study included a small number of donors, the genetic and exposure-history diversity represented was limited. Compared with non-shared clonotypes, the clonotypes found in all four sorted-subset donors had higher generation probabilities. Naive subsets generally had larger estimated clonotype richness than memory subsets did. When a few donors were compared, the shared fraction of clonotypes was around 4.6% for naive CD4, roughly 3.4% for naive CD8, more than 2% for memory CD4, and about 0.36% for memory CD8. Incomplete sequencing was indicated by rarefaction of sorted-subset datasets, despite the large sequencing depth.

Healthy HIV-negative adults with no recently reported acute infections or vaccinations were included as donors. Every donor was a Caucasian adult residing in Nashville, Tennessee, USA. Magnetic negative selection was used to enrich CD4+ T cells, after which naive cells were positively selected on CD45RA and the negative fraction became the memory subset. After blood collection by leukapheresis, PBMCs were isolated using Ficoll-Histopaque density gradient centrifugation and then cryopreserved in the vapor phase of liquid nitrogen. Analytical flow cytometry was used to check the purity and quantity of every magnetically sorted T cell population. Genomic DNA was isolated from every sorted fraction and measured by UV absorbance on a Nanodrop 2000c. TCR CDR3 regions were amplified from genomic DNA by multiplex PCR using the deep immunoSEQ assay. Extracted genomic DNA from each cell subset was spread evenly across all wells of several immunoSEQ 96-well plates, with each plate serving as a replicate. Each replicate PCR for sorted subsets received around 200 ng genomic DNA, equal to roughly 30,000 T cell genomes. Purified libraries were measured with a Qubit 3.0 fluorometer, size-checked on a Bioanalyzer 2100, and measured again with the KAPA Library Quantification kit. Each immunoSEQ 96-well plate was sequenced on its own single-read 150-cycle Illumina NextSeq 550 flow cell. As for the original processing: Because only junctional sequences without quality scores were contained in the immunoSEQ output, filtering matching that applied to full-length reads could not be performed. Sequences were annotated with PyIR, a Python wrapper for IgBLAST v1.9, using IMGT germline references to assign V/J genes and CDR3. Reads were removed for weak V/J assignments (E-value above 1e-6), missing CDR3, stop codons, out-of-frame junctions, or ambiguous translated residues. V3J clonotypes were defined by identical inferred V gene, J gene, and CDR3 amino acid sequence. To compute the percentage overlap between repertoires, the number of shared unique clonotypes was divided by the size of the smaller repertoire. Richness of each repertoire was evaluated using RTK rarefaction, the Chao1 estimator, and Recon v2.1 estimates of unobserved clonotypes. OLGA was used to compute generation probabilities for all TCRbeta clonotypes that the gDNA method yielded from a handful of donors. The table was pulled from immuneACCESS by TCRdb, which kept in-frame rearrangements only. Such tables lose some clones; where checked, under half of the loss comes from unresolved V genes, and the rest has no known cause. For V, J and clone size, that table is used; D and trimming come from the DNA. The sample includes over a million clones, with more than 95% observed a single time. The ten largest clones take up 1.2% of the sample.

Regarding this clone: There is no known antigen for this receptor. Per-base qualities were not stored, and no clone one base away is much larger.

V and J lose 3 bases and 5 bases, and a span of 11 bases separates them. CDR1 and CDR2 are drawn from the germline V gene: KGHSH, LQKENI. From its cysteine to its phenylalanine, the CDR3 spans 14 amino acids. The kept DNA is CDR3 alone, 42 bases in frame from the first base. This clonotype was sampled from a man between 25 and 39 years old in good health. The sample was naive CD4+ T cells sorted from blood. The sample's cell subset or site label is to be understood as: CD45RA+ positively selected. This receptor chain uses TRBV18 and TRBJ1-5; a tentative D match to TRBD1 spans 6 bases. DNA sequence: TGTGCCAGCTCACCGGGGGCAGGGGATCAGCCCCAGCATTTT. Its protein is CASSPGAGDQPQHF.